Below, 16 T cell receptor beta chains from the same sample are listed, as sequenced in a study of blood T cell repertoires in COVID-19. Method: immunoSEQ multiplex PCR; TCRdb's copy keeps in-frame clones and lacks some. The sample shows approximately 300,000 clones, around 88% of them seen only once. The sample was peripheral blood. These receptors came from a man aged 25 to 40 with acute or convalescent COVID-19.

The CDR3 is CSASSVRQGTTGELFF. Here the CDR3 DNA reads TGCAGTGCTAGTTCGGTAAGACAGGGGACCACCGGGGAGCTGTTTTTT. The rearrangement uses TRBV20-1 and TRBJ2-2, with 8 bases aligning to TRBD1. Trimming took 3 bases from V and 4 from J; bases not matched to a gene: 10. Per germline, CDR1 DFQATT and CDR2 SNEGSKA (reference sequence). The CDR3 length is 16 residues.

This rearrangement joins TRBV7-3 to TRBJ2-6, with a tentative D call TRBD1 (7 bases). V was clipped by 0 bases and J by 0 bases, with 12 bases between them. The CDR3 loop spans 18 amino acids. Germline lookup yields CDR1 SGHTA and CDR2 FQGTGA. The CDR3 region is CASSLTAGQISGANVLTF. DNA of the CDR3: TGTGCCAGCAGCTTAACTGCGGGACAGATCTCTGGGGCCAACGTCCTGACTTTC.

The rearrangement links TRBV6-8 to TRBJ2-3; 8 nucleotides line up with TRBD2. V trimming: 7 bases; J trimming: 1 base; junction bases outside the gene matches: 10. CDR1 and CDR2 (germline): MNHGY, SAAAGT. The CDR3 runs 16 residues. DNA for the CDR3: TGTGCCAGCACCGCAACCGGGGGGGAGGGCACAGATACGCAGTATTTT. It specifies CASTATGGEGTDTQYF.

This chain joins TRBV6-2 or TRBV6-3 and TRBJ2-4; no clear D gene. CDR3 length: 13 residues. CDR1 is MNHEY and CDR2 is SVGEGT in the germline V gene. V shed 6 bases and J shed 0 bases, with 6 bases lying between them. In nucleotides, the CDR3 is TGTGCCAGCAGCATAATAGCCAAAAACATTCAGTACTTC. Amino acids: CASSIIAKNIQYF.

Remarks on this clone: At one end, the junction sequence differs from germline, possibly due to a read error. CDR3 DNA: TGCGCCAGCAGATTGGCTGATGAGCAGTTCTTC. It encodes CASRLADEQFF. The genes are TRBV5-1 and TRBJ2-1, with D unresolved. Germline loops: CDR1 SGHRS, CDR2 YFSETQ. The CDR3 is 11 amino acids.

The genes are TRBV11-2 and TRBJ1-1; D gene ambiguous. The CDR3 contains 14 residues. Per germline, CDR1 SGHAT and CDR2 FQNNGV. V was pared by 0 bases and J by 2 bases, with 7 bases between. The DNA for the CDR3 is TGTGCCAGCAGCTTAGATTCTCTTAACACTGAAGCTTTCTTT. This encodes CASSLDSLNTEAFF.

The V gene is TRBV3-1 (or the pseudogene TRBV3-2), the J gene TRBJ2-3; no reliable D call. Germline V gene sequence: CDR1 LGHDT, CDR2 YNNKEL (reference sequence). Trimming took off 0 bases at V and 8 bases at J, with 9 bases between the two ends. The CDR3 length is 13 residues. Written as DNA, the CDR3 is TGTGCCAGCAGCCAAGACGGTAGCTTTACGCAGTATTTT. Translation: CASSQDGSFTQYF.

This chain joins TRBV6-1 and TRBJ2-1; 10 nucleotides line up with TRBD1. The CDR3 spans 16 residues. CDR1 and CDR2 from the germline V gene are MNHNS and SASEGT. With 3 bases clipped from V and 7 bases from J, the junction kept 9 bases outside the gene matches. The CDR3 loop reads CASSEPGQGSLNEQFF. Written as DNA, the CDR3 is TGTGCCAGCAGTGAGCCGGGACAGGGGTCGTTGAATGAGCAGTTCTTC.

The chain links TRBV20-1 to TRBJ2-3, with D tentatively TRBD1 (5 bases). Deletions cut 3 bases from V and 4 bases from J, with 8 bases between. From germline, CDR1 is DFQATT and CDR2 SNEGSKA (reference sequence). The CDR3 length is 12 residues. The CDR3 coding sequence is TGCAGTGCTAGTGGGGCCGCAGATACGCAGTATTTT. Its translation is CSASGAADTQYF.

V is TRBV29-1 and J is TRBJ2-1, with 8 nucleotides matching TRBD2. V lost 3 bases and J lost 2; bases outside the gene matches: 15. In germline, CDR1 is SQVTM, CDR2 ANQGSEA. The CDR3 length is 18 residues. CDR3 residues: CSVDGYGGRSSAYNEQFF. DNA for the CDR3: TGCAGCGTTGATGGATATGGCGGGAGGTCAAGCGCCTACAATGAGCAGTTCTTC.

This clone appeared once. The chain has TRBV11-2 and TRBJ1-6; D ambiguous. Germline CDR1 is SGHAT and CDR2 is FQNNGV. The CDR3 covers 15 residues. V lost 5 bases, J lost 9 bases, and 17 bases lay in between. Here the CDR3 DNA reads TGTGCCAGCAGCGACTATGGCCGGGGAGGTTCACCCCTCCACTTT. As protein: CASSDYGRGGSPLHF. Using reference TRBV11-2 and TRBJ1-6 for the parts outside the CDR3, the full variable domain is EAGVAQSPRYKIIEKRQSVAFWCNPISGHATLYWYQQILGQGPKLLIQFQNNGVVDDSQLPKDRFSAERLKGVDSTLKIQPAKLEDSAVYLCASSDYGRGGSPLHFGNGTRLTVT.

V gene TRBV6-2 or TRBV6-3 combines with J gene TRBJ2-5; 7 bases are a match to TRBD1. The CDR3 contains 16 residues. Trimming took 4 bases from V and 3 from J; bases not matched to a gene: 11. In germline, CDR1 is MNHEY, CDR2 SVGEGT. The CDR3 sequence: CASSSLLQGKKETQYF. The CDR3 DNA reads as TGTGCCAGCAGTTCACTTCTACAGGGGAAGAAAGAGACCCAGTACTTC.

The chain combines TRBV6-5 with TRBJ1-6; 9 bases align to TRBD1. The CDR3 has 15 amino acids. With 7 bases clipped from V and 9 bases from J, the junction kept 10 bases outside the gene matches. Germline V gene sequence: CDR1 MNHEY, CDR2 SVGAGI. CDR3: CASTFGGQGPSPLHF. The CDR3 region has the DNA TGTGCCAGCACCTTTGGTGGACAGGGGCCTTCACCCCTCCACTTT.

V and J are TRBV27 and TRBJ2-7; a possible D gene is TRBD1 (5 bases). Germline values: CDR1 MNHEY, CDR2 SMNVEV (reference sequence). V was clipped by 5 bases and J by 0 bases, with 8 bases between them. The CDR3 contains 13 residues. The CDR3 loop reads CASSQGSSYEQYF. CDR3 nucleotide sequence: TGTGCCAGCAGTCAGGGTAGCTCCTACGAGCAGTACTTC.

The chain recombines TRBV7-3 with TRBJ2-1, with TRBD2 matching over 8 bases. Germline V lookup: CDR1 SGHTA, CDR2 FQGTGA. V shed 0 bases, J shed 4 bases, and the junction held 2 bases outside the gene matches. This CDR3 comprises 15 residues. CDR3 coding DNA: TGTGCCAGCAGCTTAACTAGCGGGGCATACAATGAGCAGTTCTTC. Translation: CASSLTSGAYNEQFF.

This clone was observed once. The rearrangement links TRBV10-1 to TRBJ2-7; weak D call: TRBD1 (5 bases). The germline CDR1 and CDR2 sequences are WNHNN and SYGVQD (reference sequence). This CDR3 has 15 amino acids. Trimming removed 2 bases from V and 6 bases from J, with 17 bases in between. The CDR3 sequence is CASSERGQPPAEQYF. CDR3 coding DNA: TGCGCCAGCAGTGAGAGGGGTCAACCCCCCGCCGAGCAGTACTTC.